This entry describes one T cell receptor beta chain. Germline CDR1 and CDR2: SGHAT and FQNNGV. This CDR3 spans 14 amino acids. V was clipped by 6 bases and J by 5 bases, with 13 bases between them. The treatment here: some 20 received Ad26.COV2.S at low or high dose, single or two shots; about 5 received placebo; per-sample allocation not given. The investigators took samples on day 63 after the first vaccine or placebo injection. Here immunoSEQ multiplex PCR was the method, and the copy in TCRdb shows in-frame clones only, minus some. The repertoire holds 320,000 or so clones, with 90% as singletons. The data belong to a study of Ad26.COV2.S vaccination and SARS-CoV-2 variants.

The chain has TRBV11-2 and TRBJ2-2, with D uncertain. This receptor was taken from a person aged 18 to 65 who received the Ad26.COV2.S COVID-19 vaccine or a placebo. The input for sequencing was peripheral blood, taken in a trial of Ad26.COV2.S vaccine versus placebo. Here the CDR3 reads CASSDPGQTGELFF. The DNA for the CDR3 is TGTGCCAGCAGTGACCCGGGCCAGACCGGGGAGCTGTTTTTT.